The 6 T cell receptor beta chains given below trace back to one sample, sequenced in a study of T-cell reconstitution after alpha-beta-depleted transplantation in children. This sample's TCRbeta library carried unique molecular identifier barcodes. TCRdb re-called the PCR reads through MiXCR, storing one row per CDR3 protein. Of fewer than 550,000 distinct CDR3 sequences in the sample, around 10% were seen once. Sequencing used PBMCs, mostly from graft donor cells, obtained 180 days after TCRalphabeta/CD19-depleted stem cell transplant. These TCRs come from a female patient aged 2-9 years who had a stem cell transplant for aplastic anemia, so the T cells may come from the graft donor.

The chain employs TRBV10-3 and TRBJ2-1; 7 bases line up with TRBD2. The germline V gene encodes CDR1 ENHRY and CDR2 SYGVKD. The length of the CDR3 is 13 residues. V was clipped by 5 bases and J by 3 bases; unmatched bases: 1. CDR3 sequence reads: CAISRDYYNEQFF. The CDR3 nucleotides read TGTGCCATCAGTAGGGACTACTACAATGAGCAGTTCTTC.

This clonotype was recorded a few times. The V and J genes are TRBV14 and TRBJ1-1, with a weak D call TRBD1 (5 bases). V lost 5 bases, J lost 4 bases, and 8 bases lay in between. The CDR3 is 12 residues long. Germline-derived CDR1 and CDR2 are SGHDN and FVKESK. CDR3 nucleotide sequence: TGTGCCAGCAGCTACAGGAGCACTGAAGCTTTCTTT. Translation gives CASSYRSTEAFF.

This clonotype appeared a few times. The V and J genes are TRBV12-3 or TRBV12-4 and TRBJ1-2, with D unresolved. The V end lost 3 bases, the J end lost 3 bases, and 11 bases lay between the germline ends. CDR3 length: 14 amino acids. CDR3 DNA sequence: TGTGCCAGCAGTTTTTTATCTAGGGACTATGGCTACACCTTC. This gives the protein CASSFLSRDYGYTF.

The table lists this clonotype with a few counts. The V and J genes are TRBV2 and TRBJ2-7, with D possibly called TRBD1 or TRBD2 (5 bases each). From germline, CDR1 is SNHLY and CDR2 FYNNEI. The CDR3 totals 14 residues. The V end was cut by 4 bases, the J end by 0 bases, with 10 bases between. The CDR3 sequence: CASSGETASYEQYF. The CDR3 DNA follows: TGTGCCAGCAGTGGGGAGACAGCCTCCTACGAGCAGTACTTC.

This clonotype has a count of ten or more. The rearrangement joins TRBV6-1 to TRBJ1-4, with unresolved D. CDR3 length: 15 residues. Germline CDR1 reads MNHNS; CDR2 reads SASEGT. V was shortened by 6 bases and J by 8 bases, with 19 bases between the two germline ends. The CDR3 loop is CASRTRRTEHEKLFF. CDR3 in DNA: TGTGCCAGCAGAACAAGGCGGACGGAACACGAAAAACTGTTTTTT.

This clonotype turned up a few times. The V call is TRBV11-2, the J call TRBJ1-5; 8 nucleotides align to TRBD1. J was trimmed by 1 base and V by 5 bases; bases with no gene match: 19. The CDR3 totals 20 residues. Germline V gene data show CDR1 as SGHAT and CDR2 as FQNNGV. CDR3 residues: CASSLIWTGYIAMSNQPQHF. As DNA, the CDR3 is TGTGCCAGCAGCCTGATCTGGACAGGGTATATTGCCATGAGCAATCAGCCCCAGCATTTT.